Each of the 8 T cell receptor beta chains below was sequenced from the same sample in a study of T cells in localized non-small cell lung cancer. Sequencing used immunoSEQ multiplex PCR; TCRdb keeps in-frame clones, though not all of them. The sample records 25,000 to 30,000 clones, more than 65% being singletons. This specimen consisted of peripheral blood mononuclear cells, obtained before any cancer treatment. The source is a man between 40 and 75 years old with stage III lung adenocarcinoma.

The chain has TRBV9 and TRBJ2-2, with unresolved D. Per the germline V gene, CDR1 is SGDLS and CDR2 is YYNGEE. This CDR3 contains 13 residues. The ends were cut back, 3 bases at V and 8 bases at J, with 11 bases in the middle. The CDR3 sequence is CASSALLRGELFF. The CDR3 region has the DNA TGTGCCAGCAGCGCGTTACTCAGGGGGGAGCTGTTTTTT.

This chain joins TRBV7-3 and TRBJ1-1; D gene unclear. There are 13 residues in the CDR3. Germline CDR1 reads SGHTA; CDR2 reads FQGTGA. The germline V and J ends were trimmed by 5 bases and 0 bases, with 7 bases remaining between them. The CDR3 sequence: CASSLGMNTEAFF. For the CDR3, the DNA is TGTGCCAGCAGCCTAGGCATGAACACTGAAGCTTTCTTT. Full variable domain (outside the CDR3, taken from reference TRBV7-3 and TRBJ1-1): GAGVSQTPSNKVTEKGKYVELRCDPISGHTALYWYRQSLGQGPEFLIYFQGTGAADDSGLPNDRFFAVRPEGSVSTLKIQRTERGDSAVYLCASSLGMNTEAFFGQGTRLTVV.

This chain uses TRBV28 with TRBJ1-1; D is unclear. Looked up from germline, CDR1 is MDHEN and CDR2 is SYDVKM. V lost 2 bases to trimming and J lost 8 bases, with 21 bases between them. The CDR3 has 16 amino acids. CDR3 DNA sequence: TGTGCCAGCAGTTTAGGGCGGACCGGACCGAGCGGGGAAGCTTTCTTT. This sequence encodes CASSLGRTGPSGEAFF. The full variable domain, completed using reference TRBV28 and TRBJ1-1, is DVKVTQSSRYLVKRTGEKVFLECVQDMDHENMFWYRQDPGLGLRLIYFSYDVKMKEKGDIPEGYSVSREKKERFSLILESASTNQTSMYLCASSLGRTGPSGEAFFGQGTRLTVV.

This clone was detected a few times. V is TRBV10-3 and J is TRBJ2-7, with 14 bases identical to TRBD2. From germline, CDR1 is ENHRY and CDR2 SYGVKD. J was trimmed by 3 bases and V by 4 bases; bases with no gene match: 5. This CDR3 comprises 16 residues. CDR3 in amino acids: CAISGSGTSGSYEQYF. In DNA form, the CDR3 reads TGTGCCATCAGTGGTTCCGGGACTAGCGGGAGCTACGAGCAGTACTTC.

The CDR3 bases are TGCGCCAGCAGCCAAGGTCGCCCACTTGGTACAACCACGGGTTGGACCCAGTACTTC. This translates into CASSQGRPLGTTTGWTQYF. This chain joins TRBV4-1 and TRBJ2-5; D gene unclear. The ends were cut back, 1 base at V and 7 bases at J, with 28 bases in the middle. Germline-derived CDR1 and CDR2 are MGHRA and YSYEKL. The CDR3 spans 19 residues.

V and J are TRBV2 and TRBJ2-6; perhaps TRBD2 as D (5 bases). CDR1 is SNHLY, CDR2 FYNNEI, per germline. The CDR3 runs to 17 residues. Trimming pared 5 bases from V and 0 bases from J, leaving 14 bases between. CDR3: CASSWESGRSGANVLTF. DNA for the CDR3: TGTGCCAGCAGTTGGGAGTCAGGTCGCTCTGGGGCCAACGTCCTGACTTTC.

The chain links TRBV28 to TRBJ1-4; D is perhaps TRBD1 (5 bases). The V gene's germline CDR1 is MDHEN and CDR2 SYDVKM. Trimming shortened V by 6 bases and J by 10 bases, and 12 bases separated the two germline ends. The CDR3 covers 12 residues. The CDR3 is CASRRGFRKLFF. CDR3 nucleotide sequence: TGTGCCAGCAGACGGGGGTTTCGAAAACTGTTTTTT.

V and J are TRBV2 and TRBJ2-3, with D tentatively TRBD2 (5 bases). Trimming stripped 3 bases from V and 6 bases from J, with 13 bases between. Germline V gives CDR1 SNHLY, CDR2 FYNNEI. The length of the CDR3 is 14 residues. CDR3 sequence: CASSEGLAGDTQYF. The DNA of the CDR3 is TGTGCCAGCAGTGAGGGTCTAGCTGGGGATACGCAGTATTTT.